The present TCR beta chain was sequenced within a study of blood T cell repertoires in COVID-19. This clone was observed a few times. Other DNA sequences from this sample encode an identical CDR3 as well. Profiling relied on immunoSEQ multiplex PCR, and the TCRdb table lists in-frame clones only, not all of them. The sample yields 250,000 or so clones, about 80% seen once. V lost 2 bases to trimming and J lost 2 bases, with 7 bases between them. The V gene's germline CDR1 is SGHRS and CDR2 YFSETQ. The CDR3 runs to 13 residues. The rearrangement uses TRBV5-1 and TRBJ1-2; D unresolved. This TCR was sampled from a man older than 75 with acute or convalescent COVID-19. The sample comprised peripheral blood. The CDR3 loop is CASSLTENYGYTF. CDR3 nucleotides: TGCGCCAGCAGCTTAACAGAAAACTATGGCTACACCTTC.